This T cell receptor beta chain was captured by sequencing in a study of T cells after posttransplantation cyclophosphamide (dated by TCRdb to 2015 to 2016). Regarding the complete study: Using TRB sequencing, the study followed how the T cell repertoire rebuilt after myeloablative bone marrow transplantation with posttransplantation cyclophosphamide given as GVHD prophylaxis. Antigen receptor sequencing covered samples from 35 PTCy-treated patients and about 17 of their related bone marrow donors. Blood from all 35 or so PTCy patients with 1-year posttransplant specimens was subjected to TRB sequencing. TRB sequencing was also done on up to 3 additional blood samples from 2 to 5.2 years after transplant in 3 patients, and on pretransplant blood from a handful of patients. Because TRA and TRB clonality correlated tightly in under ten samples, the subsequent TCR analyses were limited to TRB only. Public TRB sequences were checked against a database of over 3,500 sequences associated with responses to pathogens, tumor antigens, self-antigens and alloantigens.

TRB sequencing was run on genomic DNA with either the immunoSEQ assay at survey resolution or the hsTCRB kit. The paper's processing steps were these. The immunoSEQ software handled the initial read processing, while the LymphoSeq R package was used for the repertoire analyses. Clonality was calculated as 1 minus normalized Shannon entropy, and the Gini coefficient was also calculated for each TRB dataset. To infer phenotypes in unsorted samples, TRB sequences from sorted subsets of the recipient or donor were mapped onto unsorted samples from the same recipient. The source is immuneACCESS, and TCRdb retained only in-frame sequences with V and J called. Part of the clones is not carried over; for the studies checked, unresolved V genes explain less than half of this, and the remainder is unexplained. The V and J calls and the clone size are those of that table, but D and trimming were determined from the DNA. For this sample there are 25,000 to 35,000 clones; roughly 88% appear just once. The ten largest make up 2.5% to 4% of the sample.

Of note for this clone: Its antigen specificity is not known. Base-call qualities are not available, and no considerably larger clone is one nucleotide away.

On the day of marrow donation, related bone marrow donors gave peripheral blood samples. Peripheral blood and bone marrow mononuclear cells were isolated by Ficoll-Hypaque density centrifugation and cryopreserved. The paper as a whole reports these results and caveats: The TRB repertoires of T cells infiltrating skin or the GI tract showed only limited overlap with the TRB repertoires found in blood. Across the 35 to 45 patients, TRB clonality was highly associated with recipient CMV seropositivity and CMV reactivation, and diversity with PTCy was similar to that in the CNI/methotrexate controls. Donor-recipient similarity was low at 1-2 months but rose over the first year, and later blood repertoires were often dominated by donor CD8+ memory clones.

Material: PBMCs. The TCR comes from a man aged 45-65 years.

This receptor has the CDR3 CASSSQDRAYEQYF. In nucleotides, the sequence is TGTGCCAGCAGTTCACAGGACAGGGCGTACGAGCAGTACTTC. The chain is encoded by TRBV6-5 joined to TRBJ2-7, and TRBD1 matches 8 of the central bases. Inclusive of the bounding cysteine and phenylalanine, the CDR3 is 14 residues long. Solely the CDR3 DNA is kept, with 42 bases framed from the first base. The germline V gene yields MNHEY for CDR1 and SVGAGI for CDR2. After removal of 4 bases from V and 4 bases from J, the junction retains 6 bases not matched to a gene.